A selection of T cell receptor beta chains follows, all from one sample in a study of identifying expanded T cells in peripheral blood. Data came from immunoSEQ multiplex PCR; TCRdb stores just in-frame clones and leaves some out. The data contain about 74,000 clones, approximately 84% of them singletons. The sequenced material came from blood. Source of these receptors: a person aged 18 to 70 in good health. The CDR3 runs from the conserved cysteine through the conserved F or W. D genes are given only for firm matches. Size tells how often a clone was seen (once, few, many) or the class of an expanded clone, and some rows leave it out.

size,J,V,D,CDR3,DNA
.,TRBJ2-7,TRBV6-5,.,CASSYSPDRPYEQYF,TGTGCCAGCAGTTACTCTCCGGACCGACCCTACGAGCAGTACTTC
few,TRBJ2-2,TRBV28,TRBD2,CASSTSGTTGELFF,TGTGCCAGCAGTACTAGCGGGACCACCGGGGAGCTGTTTTTT
.,TRBJ2-7,TRBV28,.,CASSLTRVGEQYF,TGTGCCAGCAGTTTAACGAGGGTTGGTGAGCAGTACTTC
.,TRBJ2-3,TRBV9,.,CASSPGAGFTDTQYF,TGTGCCAGCAGCCCAGGAGCGGGCTTCACAGATACGCAGTATTTT
.,TRBJ2-7,TRBV6-5,.,CASRDAYEQYF,TGTGCCAGTAGGGACGCCTACGAGCAGTACTTC
.,TRBJ1-2,TRBV18,.,CASSPGGSDGYTF,TGTGCCAGCTCACCTGGCGGATCAGATGGCTACACCTTC
medium-sized,TRBJ1-3,TRBV2,.,CASGVLIQARNTIYF,TGTGCCAGCGGAGTCCTGATCCAAGCAAGAAACACCATATATTTT
.,TRBJ2-1,TRBV9,.,CASSPANEQFF,TGTGCCAGCAGCCCTGCCAATGAGCAGTTCTTC
.,TRBJ2-1,TRBV23-1,.,CALPGPSHNEQFF,TGCGCACTCCCGGGGCCAAGCCACAATGAGCAGTTCTTC
.,TRBJ2-3,TRBV28,TRBD1,CASSVRQGARVFGTDTQYF,TGTGCCAGCAGTGTCCGACAGGGGGCGCGAGTATTTGGCACAGATACGCAGTATTTT
.,TRBJ1-1,TRBV30,.,CAWSGAPGTEAFF,TGTGCCTGGAGTGGAGCCCCGGGCACTGAAGCTTTCTTT
.,TRBJ2-2,TRBV7-2,.,CASSPRRSPGATGELFF,TGTGCCAGCAGCCCCCGGCGGTCACCGGGAGCAACCGGGGAGCTGTTTTTT
.,TRBJ1-2,TRBV18,.,CASSPSGPRGGYGYTF,TGTGCCAGCTCACCATCCGGCCCACGGGGAGGCTATGGCTACACCTTC
.,TRBJ2-1,TRBV19,TRBD2,CASSINGLAASLVANEQFF,TGTGCCAGTAGTATAAATGGACTAGCGGCCTCTTTGGTTGCCAATGAGCAGTTCTTC
.,TRBJ1-2,TRBV27,TRBD1,CASRDETGGDYGYTF,TGTGCCAGCAGAGATGAGACAGGGGGGGACTATGGCTACACCTTC
.,TRBJ2-1,TRBV9,.,CASSVAVGFDNEQFF,TGTGCCAGCAGCGTAGCCGTCGGTTTTGACAATGAGCAGTTCTTC
.,TRBJ2-7,TRBV10-1,.,CASSQQGLVYEQYF,TGCGCCAGCAGTCAGCAGGGACTTGTCTACGAGCAGTACTTC
.,TRBJ1-4,TRBV25-1,.,CASSAGTSSEKLFF,TGTGCCAGCAGTGCCGGGACAAGCAGTGAAAAACTGTTTTTT
.,TRBJ2-7,TRBV5-1,TRBD2,CASSLGLAGGPAYEQYF,TGCGCCAGCAGCTTGGGGTTAGCGGGAGGCCCCGCCTACGAGCAGTACTTC
.,TRBJ1-2,TRBV10-3,.,CAISESNRQSGYTF,TGTGCCATCAGTGAGTCGAATCGGCAGTCTGGCTACACCTTC
once,TRBJ2-3,TRBV4-3,TRBD2,CASSQDVASGSTDTQYF,TGCGCCAGCAGCCAAGACGTGGCTAGCGGGAGCACAGATACGCAGTATTTT
.,TRBJ2-3,TRBV9,TRBD1,CASSTGGPGADTQYF,TGTGCCAGCAGCACAGGGGGCCCGGGGGCGGATACGCAGTATTTT
.,TRBJ2-1,TRBV27,.,CASSFRTTSSYNEQFF,TGTGCCAGCAGTTTCCGGACTACGAGCTCCTACAATGAGCAGTTCTTC
.,TRBJ2-2,TRBV28,TRBD2,CASSLSPGLAGGINTGELFF,TGTGCCAGCAGTTTATCCCCGGGACTAGCGGGAGGGATTAACACCGGGGAGCTGTTTTTT
.,TRBJ1-4,TRBV5-8,.,CASSSGGTGKLFF,TGTGCCAGCAGCTCCGGGGGGACGGGAAAACTGTTTTTT
.,TRBJ2-3,TRBV10-3,.,CAISESSLTGDTQYF,TGTGCCATCAGTGAGTCGAGTCTGACTGGGGATACGCAGTATTTT
.,TRBJ2-2,TRBV27,TRBD1,CASSRGRGLNRELFF,TGTGCCAGCAGCAGGGGCAGGGGGCTCAACAGGGAGCTGTTTTTT
few,TRBJ1-1,TRBV20-1,.,CSGVWNTEAFF,TGCAGTGGGGTCTGGAACACTGAAGCTTTCTTT
.,TRBJ2-6,TRBV7-8,.,CASSLDGASGANVLTF,TGTGCCAGCAGCTTGGACGGAGCCTCTGGGGCCAACGTCCTGACTTTC
.,TRBJ1-2,TRBV7-2,.,CASSLRKQVGGYTF,TGTGCCAGCAGCCTGAGGAAACAGGTCGGTGGCTACACCTTC
.,TRBJ1-3,TRBV7-9,.,CASTWEGYGNTIYF,TGTGCCAGCACCTGGGAGGGGTATGGGAACACCATATATTTT
.,TRBJ1-2,TRBV28,TRBD1,CASSPPLKTGRGNYGYTF,TGTGCCAGCAGTCCCCCACTCAAGACAGGGAGGGGTAACTATGGCTACACCTTC
.,TRBJ2-7,TRBV10-3,TRBD2,CAISESGGGSSNEQYF,TGTGCCATCAGTGAGTCCGGAGGCGGGAGTAGCAACGAGCAGTACTTC
.,TRBJ1-1,TRBV6-7,.,CASSSGVNTEAFF,TGTGCCAGCAGTTCAGGGGTGAACACTGAAGCTTTCTTT
.,TRBJ1-3,TRBV28,.,CASSRDVSGNTIYF,TGTGCCAGCTCACGGGACGTCTCTGGAAACACCATATATTTT
.,TRBJ1-5,TRBV2,.,CASSGPSRIDAQPQHF,TGTGCCAGTAGCGGCCCTTCGAGGATCGATGCTCAGCCCCAGCATTTT
few,TRBJ1-2,TRBV14,.,CASSDTIVVSYTF,TGTGCCAGCAGCGATACAATCGTGGTGAGCTACACCTTC
.,TRBJ2-5,TRBV7-9,TRBD2,CASSASGSGETQYF,TGTGCCAGCAGCGCTAGCGGGAGTGGTGAGACCCAGTACTTC
.,TRBJ2-1,TRBV5-6,.,CASSPRDRANNEQFF,TGTGCCAGCAGCCCCCGGGACCGCGCTAACAATGAGCAGTTCTTC
.,TRBJ1-1,TRBV4-2,.,CASSQEGSMNTEAFF,TGTGCCAGCAGCCAAGAGGGCAGCATGAACACTGAAGCTTTCTTT
.,TRBJ2-1,TRBV9,.,CASSVGCGKFF,TGTGCCAGCAGCGTAGGTTGCGGGAAGTTCTTC